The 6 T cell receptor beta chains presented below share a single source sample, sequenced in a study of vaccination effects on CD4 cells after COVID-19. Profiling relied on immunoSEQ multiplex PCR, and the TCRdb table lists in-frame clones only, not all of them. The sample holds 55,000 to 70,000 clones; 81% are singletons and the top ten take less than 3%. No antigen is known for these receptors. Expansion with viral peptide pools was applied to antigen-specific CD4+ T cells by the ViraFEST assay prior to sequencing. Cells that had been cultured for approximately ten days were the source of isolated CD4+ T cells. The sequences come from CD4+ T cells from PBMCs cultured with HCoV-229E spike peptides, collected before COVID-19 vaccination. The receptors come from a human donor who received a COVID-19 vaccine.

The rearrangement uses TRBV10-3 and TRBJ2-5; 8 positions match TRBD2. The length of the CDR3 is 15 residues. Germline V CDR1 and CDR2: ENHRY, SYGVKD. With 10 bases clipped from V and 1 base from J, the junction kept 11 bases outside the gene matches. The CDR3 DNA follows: TGTGCCACCAAACGCGGGGGGCCGGGCCAAGAGACCCAGTACTTC. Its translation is CATKRGGPGQETQYF.

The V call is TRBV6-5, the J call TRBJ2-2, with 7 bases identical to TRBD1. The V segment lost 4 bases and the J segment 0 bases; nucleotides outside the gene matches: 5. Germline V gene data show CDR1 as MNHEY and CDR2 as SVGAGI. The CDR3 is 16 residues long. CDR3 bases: TGTGCCAGCAGTTTTATGGGACAGTCGAACACCGGGGAGCTGTTTTTT. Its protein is CASSFMGQSNTGELFF.

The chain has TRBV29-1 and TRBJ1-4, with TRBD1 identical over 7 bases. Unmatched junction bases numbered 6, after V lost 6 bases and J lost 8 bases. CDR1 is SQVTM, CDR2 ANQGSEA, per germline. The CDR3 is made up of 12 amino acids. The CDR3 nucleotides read TGCAGCGTCCGACAGGGTCGGGAAAAACTGTTTTTT. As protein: CSVRQGREKLFF.

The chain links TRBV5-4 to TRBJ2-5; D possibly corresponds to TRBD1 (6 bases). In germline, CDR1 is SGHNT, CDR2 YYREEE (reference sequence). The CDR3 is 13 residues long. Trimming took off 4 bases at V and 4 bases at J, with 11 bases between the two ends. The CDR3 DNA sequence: TGTGCCAGCAGCCCAACAGGGTTAGAGACCCAGTACTTC. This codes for CASSPTGLETQYF.

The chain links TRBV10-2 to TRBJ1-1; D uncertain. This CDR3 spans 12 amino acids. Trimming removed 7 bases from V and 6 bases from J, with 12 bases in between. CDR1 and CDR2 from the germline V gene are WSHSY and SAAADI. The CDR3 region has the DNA TGCGCCAGCACGTCGGGGTTAGCTGAAGCTTTCTTT. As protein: CASTSGLAEAFF.

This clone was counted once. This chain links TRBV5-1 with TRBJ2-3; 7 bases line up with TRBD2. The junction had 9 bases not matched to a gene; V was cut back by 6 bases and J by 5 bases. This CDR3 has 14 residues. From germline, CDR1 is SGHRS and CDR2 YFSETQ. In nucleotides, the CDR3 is TGCGCCAGCAACGTTGGACTAGTTATAGATACGCAGTATTTT. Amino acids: CASNVGLVIDTQYF.